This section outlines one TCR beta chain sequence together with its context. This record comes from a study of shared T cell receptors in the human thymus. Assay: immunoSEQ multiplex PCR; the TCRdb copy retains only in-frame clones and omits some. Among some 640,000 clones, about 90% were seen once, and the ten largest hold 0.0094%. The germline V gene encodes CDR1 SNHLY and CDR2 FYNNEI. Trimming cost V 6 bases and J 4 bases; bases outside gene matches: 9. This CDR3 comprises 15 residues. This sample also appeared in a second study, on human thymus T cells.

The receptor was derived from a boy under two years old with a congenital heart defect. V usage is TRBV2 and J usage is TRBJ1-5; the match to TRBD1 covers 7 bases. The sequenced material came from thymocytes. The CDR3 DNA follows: TGTGCCAGCAGAGACAAACAGGGGTGGAATCAGCCCCAGCATTTT. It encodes CASRDKQGWNQPQHF.